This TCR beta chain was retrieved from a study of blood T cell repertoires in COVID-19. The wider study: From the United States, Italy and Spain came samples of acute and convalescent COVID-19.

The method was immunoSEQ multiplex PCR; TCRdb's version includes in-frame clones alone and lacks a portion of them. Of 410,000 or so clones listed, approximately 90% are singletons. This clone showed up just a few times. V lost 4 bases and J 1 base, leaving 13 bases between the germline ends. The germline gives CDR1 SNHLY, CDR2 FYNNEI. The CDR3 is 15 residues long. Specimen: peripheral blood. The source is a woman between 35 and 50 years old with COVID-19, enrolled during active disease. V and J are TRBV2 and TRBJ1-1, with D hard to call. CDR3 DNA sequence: TGTGCCAGCAGTGTCGGAACAGTTAGGAACACTGAAGCTTTCTTT. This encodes CASSVGTVRNTEAFF.